Below are 4 T cell receptor beta chains sequenced from a single sample in a study of T cell clonotyping in hematopoietic cell transplantation. TCRdb's table, derived via immunoSEQ multiplex PCR, lists solely in-frame clones and lacks some. The data contain under 9,500 clones, roughly 85% of them singletons. Source: PBMCs, taken 180 days after allogeneic stem cell transplant. Receptors originate from a female patient aged 30 to 40 who had an allogeneic stem cell transplant, so the T cells may come from the graft donor. Some clones in this sample may be carry-over from other donors' samples.

This sequence joins TRBV7-3 and TRBJ2-1; 8 positions agree with TRBD2. CDR1 and CDR2 (germline): SGHTA, FQGTGA. This CDR3 spans 16 amino acids. V was pared by 4 bases and J by 2 bases, with 7 bases of the junction left unmatched. Here the CDR3 DNA reads TGTGCCAGCAGCTCCTCCCTTAGCGGGGCCTACAATGAGCAGTTCTTC. Its translation is CASSSSLSGAYNEQFF.

This clone was seen a single time. The rearrangement joins TRBV7-2 to TRBJ2-3; a possible D gene is TRBD2 (6 bases). The CDR3 is made up of 15 amino acids. The V gene lost 5 bases and the J gene lost 2 bases, with 14 bases spanning the gap. Germline lookup yields CDR1 SGHTA and CDR2 FQGNSA. CDR3 coding DNA: TGTGCCAGCAGCATGACCGGGACTGACACAGATACGCAGTATTTT. Amino acid sequence: CASSMTGTDTDTQYF.

V usage is TRBV6-5 and J usage is TRBJ1-6; D is uncertain. Trimming removed 2 bases from V and 15 bases from J, with 17 bases in between. The V gene's germline CDR1 is MNHEY and CDR2 SVGAGI. The CDR3 runs 14 residues. The CDR3 loop is CASSYGRTTGSLHF. The CDR3, as DNA: TGTGCCAGCAGTTACGGCCGGACGACTGGAAGCCTCCACTTT.

The chain couples TRBV2 to TRBJ1-5; D is perhaps TRBD1 (5 bases). The germline V gene encodes CDR1 SNHLY and CDR2 FYNNEI. The CDR3 has 15 amino acids. Trimming removed 5 bases at V and 1 base at J, with 12 bases between. CDR3 coding DNA: TGTGCCAGCAGTCCCCGGGGGGGAAGCAATCAGCCCCAGCATTTT. It specifies CASSPRGGSNQPQHF.